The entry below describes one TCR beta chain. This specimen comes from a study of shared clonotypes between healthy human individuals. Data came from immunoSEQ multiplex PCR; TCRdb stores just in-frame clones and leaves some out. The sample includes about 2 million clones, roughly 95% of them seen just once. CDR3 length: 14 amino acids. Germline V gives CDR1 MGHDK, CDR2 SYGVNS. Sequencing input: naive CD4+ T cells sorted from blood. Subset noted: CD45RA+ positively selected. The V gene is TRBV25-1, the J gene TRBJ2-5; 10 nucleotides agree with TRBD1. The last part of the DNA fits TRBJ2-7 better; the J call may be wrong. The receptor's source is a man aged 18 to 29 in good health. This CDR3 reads CASSWTGGSYEQYF. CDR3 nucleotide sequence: TGTGCCAGCAGTTGGACAGGGGGTTCCTACGAGCAGTACTTC.